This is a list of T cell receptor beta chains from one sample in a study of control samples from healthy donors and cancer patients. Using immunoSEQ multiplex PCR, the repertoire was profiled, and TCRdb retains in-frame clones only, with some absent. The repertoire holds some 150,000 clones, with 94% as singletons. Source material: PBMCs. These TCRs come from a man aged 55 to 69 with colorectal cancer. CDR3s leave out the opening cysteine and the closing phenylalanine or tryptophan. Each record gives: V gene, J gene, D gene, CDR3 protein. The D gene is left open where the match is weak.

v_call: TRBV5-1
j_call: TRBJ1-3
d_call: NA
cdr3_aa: ASRLGLRVSGNTIY

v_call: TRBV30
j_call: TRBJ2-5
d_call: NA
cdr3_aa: AWRVRGWGETQY

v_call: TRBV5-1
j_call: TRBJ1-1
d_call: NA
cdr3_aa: ASSLAGKSSVF

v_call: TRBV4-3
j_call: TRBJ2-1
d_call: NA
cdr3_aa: ASSQAPSRANEQF

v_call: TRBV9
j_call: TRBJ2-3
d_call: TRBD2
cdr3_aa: ASSSGTSEADTQY

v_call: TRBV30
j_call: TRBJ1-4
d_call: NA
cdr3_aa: AWSVQSGEKLF

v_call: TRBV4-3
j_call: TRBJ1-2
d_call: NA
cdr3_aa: ASSQESNIGGYT

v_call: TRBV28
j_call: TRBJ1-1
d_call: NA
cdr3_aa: ASSFSPGGGTEAF

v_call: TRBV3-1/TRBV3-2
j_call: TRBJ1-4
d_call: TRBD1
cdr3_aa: ASSPDRDAEKLF

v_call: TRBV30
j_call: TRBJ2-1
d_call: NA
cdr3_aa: AWSHRLEQF

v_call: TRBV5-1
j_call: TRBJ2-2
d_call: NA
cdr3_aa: ASSLEDTRNTGELF

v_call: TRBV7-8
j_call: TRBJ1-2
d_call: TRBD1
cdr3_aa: ASSSWDSFYGYT

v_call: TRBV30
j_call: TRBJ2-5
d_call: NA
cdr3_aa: AWSVMARETQY

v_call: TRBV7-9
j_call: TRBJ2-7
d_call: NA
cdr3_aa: ASSWSTDSYEQY

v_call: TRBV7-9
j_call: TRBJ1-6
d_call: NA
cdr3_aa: ASSLRGGNSPLH

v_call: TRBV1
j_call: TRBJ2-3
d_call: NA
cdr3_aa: TSSQGPGQGAGTQY

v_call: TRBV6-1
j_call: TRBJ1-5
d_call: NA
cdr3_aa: ASSELVGQPQH

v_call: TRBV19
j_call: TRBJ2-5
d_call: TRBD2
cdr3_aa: ASRVGGGIQETQY

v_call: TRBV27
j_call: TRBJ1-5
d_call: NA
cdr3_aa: ASSWGGLEPQH

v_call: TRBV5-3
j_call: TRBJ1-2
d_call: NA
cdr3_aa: ARSLGRYGYT

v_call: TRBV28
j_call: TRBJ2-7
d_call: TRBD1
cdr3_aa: ASSLPGQDSYEQY

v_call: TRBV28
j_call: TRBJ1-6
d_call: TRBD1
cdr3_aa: ASTSGTGRTPLH

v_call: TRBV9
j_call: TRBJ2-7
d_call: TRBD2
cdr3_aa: ASSSGLAGIYEQY

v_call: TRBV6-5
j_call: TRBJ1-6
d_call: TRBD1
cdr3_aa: ASRGQGNSPLH

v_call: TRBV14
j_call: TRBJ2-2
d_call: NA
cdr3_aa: ASSQIGELF

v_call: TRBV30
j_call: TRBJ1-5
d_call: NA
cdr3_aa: ASTGRGNQPQH

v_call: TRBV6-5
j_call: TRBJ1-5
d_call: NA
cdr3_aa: ASRDSGNQPQH

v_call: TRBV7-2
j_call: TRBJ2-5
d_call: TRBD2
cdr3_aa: ASSLVSGGWETQY

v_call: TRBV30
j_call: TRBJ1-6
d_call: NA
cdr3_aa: AWTAGSHHNSPLH

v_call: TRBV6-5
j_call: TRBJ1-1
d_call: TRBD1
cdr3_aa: ASRTGATEAF

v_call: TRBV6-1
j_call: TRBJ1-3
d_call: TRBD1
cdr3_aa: ASSEYGGQYGNTIY

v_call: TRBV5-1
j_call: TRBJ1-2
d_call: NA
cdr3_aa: ASSSGRGQYGYT

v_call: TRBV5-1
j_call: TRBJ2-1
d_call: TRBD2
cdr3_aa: ASSDAGETYNEQF

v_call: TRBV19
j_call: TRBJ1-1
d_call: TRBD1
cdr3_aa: ASSADRVAEAF

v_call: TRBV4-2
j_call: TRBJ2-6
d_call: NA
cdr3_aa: ASSHESSGANVLT

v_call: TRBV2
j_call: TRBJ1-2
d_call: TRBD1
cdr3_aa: ASSVTTDRKNYGYT

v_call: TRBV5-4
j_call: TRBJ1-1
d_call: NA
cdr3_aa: ASSLKMYLGTEAF

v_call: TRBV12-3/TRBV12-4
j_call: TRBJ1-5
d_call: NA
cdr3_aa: ASSFIGNQPQH

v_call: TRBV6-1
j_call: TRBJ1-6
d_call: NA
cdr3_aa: ASSEVRDPYNSPLH

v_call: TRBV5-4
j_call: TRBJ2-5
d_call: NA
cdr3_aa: ASSLQREETQY

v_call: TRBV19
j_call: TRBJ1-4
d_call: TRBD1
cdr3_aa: ASSILGQGATNEKLF

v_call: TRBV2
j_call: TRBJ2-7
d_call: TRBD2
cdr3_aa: ASSEAGGGTYEQY

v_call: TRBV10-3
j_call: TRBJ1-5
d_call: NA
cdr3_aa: AISPESDNQPQH

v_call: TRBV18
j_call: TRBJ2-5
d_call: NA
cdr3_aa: ASSPQQETQY

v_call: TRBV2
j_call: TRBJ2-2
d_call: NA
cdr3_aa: ASSAGTALGTGELF